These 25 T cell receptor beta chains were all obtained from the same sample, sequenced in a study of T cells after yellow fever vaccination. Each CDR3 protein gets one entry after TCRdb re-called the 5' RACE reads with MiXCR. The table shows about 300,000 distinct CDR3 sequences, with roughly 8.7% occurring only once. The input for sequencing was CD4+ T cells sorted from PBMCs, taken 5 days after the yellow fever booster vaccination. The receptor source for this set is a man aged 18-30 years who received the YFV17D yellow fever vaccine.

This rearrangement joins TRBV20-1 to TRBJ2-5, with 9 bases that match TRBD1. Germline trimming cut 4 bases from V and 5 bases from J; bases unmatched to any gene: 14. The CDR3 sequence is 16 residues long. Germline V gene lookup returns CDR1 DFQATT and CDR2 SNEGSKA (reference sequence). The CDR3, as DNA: TGCAGTGCTATTACTCTCTCGGGACAGGGTGGGGAGACCCAGTACTTC. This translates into CSAITLSGQGGETQYF.

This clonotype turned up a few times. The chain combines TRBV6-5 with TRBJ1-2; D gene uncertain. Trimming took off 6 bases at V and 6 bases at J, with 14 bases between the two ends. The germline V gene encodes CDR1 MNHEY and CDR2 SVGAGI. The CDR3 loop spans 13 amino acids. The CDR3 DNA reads TGTGCCAGCAGCCGGACCCTAACTCATGGCTACACCTTC. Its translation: CASSRTLTHGYTF.

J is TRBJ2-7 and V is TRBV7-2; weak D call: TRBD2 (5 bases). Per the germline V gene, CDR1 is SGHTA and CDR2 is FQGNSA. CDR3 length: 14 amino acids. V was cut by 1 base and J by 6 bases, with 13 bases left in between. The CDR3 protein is CASSLGPGSREQYV. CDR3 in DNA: TGTGCCAGCAGCTTAGGCCCGGGGTCGCGCGAGCAGTACGTC.

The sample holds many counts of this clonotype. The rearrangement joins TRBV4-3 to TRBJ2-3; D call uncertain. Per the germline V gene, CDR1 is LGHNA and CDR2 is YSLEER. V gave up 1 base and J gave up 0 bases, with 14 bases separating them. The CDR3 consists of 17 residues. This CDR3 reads CASSQAAVTASTDTQYF. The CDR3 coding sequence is TGCGCCAGCAGCCAAGCTGCGGTGACGGCCAGCACAGATACGCAGTATTTT.

The chain's CDR3 is CAWSVLEGQPQHF. CDR3 DNA: TGTGCCTGGAGTGTATTGGAGGGTCAGCCCCAGCATTTT. The chain combines TRBV30 with TRBJ1-5; D uncertain. Deletions cut 0 bases from V and 6 bases from J, with 9 bases between. From germline, CDR1 is GTSNPN and CDR2 SVGIG (reference sequence). The CDR3 covers 13 residues.

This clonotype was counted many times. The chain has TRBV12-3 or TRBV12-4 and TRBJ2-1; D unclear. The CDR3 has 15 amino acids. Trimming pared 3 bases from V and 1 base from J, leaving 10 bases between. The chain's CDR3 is CASSFRLLSYNEQFF. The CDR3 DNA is TGTGCCAGCAGTTTTCGTCTCCTTTCCTACAATGAGCAGTTCTTC.

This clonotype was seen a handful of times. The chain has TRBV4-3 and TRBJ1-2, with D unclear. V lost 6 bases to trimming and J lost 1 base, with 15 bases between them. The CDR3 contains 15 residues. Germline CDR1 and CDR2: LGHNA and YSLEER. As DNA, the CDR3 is TGCGCCAGCAGGCCTGATTCTAGCCTTAACTATGGCTACACCTTC. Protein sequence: CASRPDSSLNYGYTF.

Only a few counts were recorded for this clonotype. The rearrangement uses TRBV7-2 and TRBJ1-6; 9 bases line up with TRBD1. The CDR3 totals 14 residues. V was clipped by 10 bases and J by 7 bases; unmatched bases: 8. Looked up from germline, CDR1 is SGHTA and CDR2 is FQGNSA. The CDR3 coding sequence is TGTGCCACCTGGGGGACAGGGAGAAATTCACCCCTCCACTTT. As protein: CATWGTGRNSPLHF.

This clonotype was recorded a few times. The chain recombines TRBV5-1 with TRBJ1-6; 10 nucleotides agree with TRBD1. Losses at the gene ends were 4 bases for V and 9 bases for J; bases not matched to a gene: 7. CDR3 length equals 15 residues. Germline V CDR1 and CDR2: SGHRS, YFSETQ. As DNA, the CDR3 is TGCGCCAGCAGCCCCGGACAGGGGGTGGGTTCACCCCTCCACTTT. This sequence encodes CASSPGQGVGSPLHF.

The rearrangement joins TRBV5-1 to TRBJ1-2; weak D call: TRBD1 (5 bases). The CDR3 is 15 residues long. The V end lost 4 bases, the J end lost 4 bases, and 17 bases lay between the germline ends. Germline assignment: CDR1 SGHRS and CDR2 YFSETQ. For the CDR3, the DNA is TGCGCCAGCAGCCCAGACAGAGCCCTACTCTATGGCTACACCTTC. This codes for CASSPDRALLYGYTF.

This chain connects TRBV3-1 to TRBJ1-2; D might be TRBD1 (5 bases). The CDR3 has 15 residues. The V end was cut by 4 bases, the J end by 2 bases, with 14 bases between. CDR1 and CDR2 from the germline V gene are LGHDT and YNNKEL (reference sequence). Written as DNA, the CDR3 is TGTGCCAGCAGCCTTCAACTAGGGGAGAACTATGGCTACACCTTC. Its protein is CASSLQLGENYGYTF. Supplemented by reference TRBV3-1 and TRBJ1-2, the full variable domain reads DTAVSQTPKYLVTQMGNDKSIKCEQNLGHDTMYWYKQDSKKFLKIMFSYNNKELIINETVPNRFSPKSPDKAHLNLHINSLELGDSAVYFCASSLQLGENYGYTFGSGTRLTVV.

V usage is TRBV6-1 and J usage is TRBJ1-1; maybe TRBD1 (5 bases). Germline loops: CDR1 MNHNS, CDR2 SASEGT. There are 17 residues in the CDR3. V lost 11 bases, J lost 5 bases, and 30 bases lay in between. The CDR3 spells CAGGGRRLGSYRTEAFF. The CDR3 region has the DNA TGTGCCGGAGGAGGCCGGAGACTCGGCTCGTACAGGACTGAAGCTTTCTTT.

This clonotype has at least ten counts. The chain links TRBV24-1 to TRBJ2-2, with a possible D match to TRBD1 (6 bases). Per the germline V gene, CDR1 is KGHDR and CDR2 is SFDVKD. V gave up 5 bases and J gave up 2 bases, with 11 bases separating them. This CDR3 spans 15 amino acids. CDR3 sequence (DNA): TGTGCCACCAGTGTAGGACAGAGCAACACCGGGGAGCTGTTTTTT. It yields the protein CATSVGQSNTGELFF.

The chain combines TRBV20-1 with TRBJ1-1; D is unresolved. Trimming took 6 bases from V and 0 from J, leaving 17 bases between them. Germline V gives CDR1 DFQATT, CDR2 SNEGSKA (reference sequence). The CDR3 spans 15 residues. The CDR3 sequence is CSAASGGFMNTEAFF. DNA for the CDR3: TGCAGTGCAGCCTCAGGAGGGTTTATGAACACTGAAGCTTTCTTT.

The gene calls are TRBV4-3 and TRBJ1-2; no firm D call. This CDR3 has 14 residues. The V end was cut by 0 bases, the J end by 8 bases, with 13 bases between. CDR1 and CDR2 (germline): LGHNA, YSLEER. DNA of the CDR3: TGCGCCAGCAGCCAAGAGACAACAATGCGGGGCTACACCTTC. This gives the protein CASSQETTMRGYTF.

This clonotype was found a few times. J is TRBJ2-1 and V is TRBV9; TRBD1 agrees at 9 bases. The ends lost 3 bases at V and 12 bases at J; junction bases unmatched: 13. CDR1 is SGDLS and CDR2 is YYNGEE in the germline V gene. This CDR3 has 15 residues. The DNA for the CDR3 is TGTGCCAGCAGCGCCCGGGACAGGGATTCGCTGGGGCAGTTCTTC. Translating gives CASSARDRDSLGQFF.

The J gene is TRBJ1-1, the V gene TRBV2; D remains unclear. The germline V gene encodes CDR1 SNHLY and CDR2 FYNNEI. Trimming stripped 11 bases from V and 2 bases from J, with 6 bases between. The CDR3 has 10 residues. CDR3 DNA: TGTGCCCGAAAAAACACTGAAGCTTTCTTT. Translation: CARKNTEAFF.

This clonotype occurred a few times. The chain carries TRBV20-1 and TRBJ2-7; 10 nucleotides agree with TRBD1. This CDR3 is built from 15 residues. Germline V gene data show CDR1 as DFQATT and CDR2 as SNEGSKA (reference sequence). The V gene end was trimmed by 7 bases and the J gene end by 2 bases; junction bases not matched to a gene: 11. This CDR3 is CSVRQGARNPYEQYF. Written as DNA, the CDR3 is TGCAGTGTCAGACAGGGGGCCCGAAATCCCTACGAGCAGTACTTC.

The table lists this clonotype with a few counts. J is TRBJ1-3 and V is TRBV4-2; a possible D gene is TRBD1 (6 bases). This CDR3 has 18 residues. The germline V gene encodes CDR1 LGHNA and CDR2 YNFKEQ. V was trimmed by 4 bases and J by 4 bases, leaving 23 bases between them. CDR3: CASSPARSGGGLGNTIYF. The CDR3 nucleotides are TGTGCCAGCAGCCCAGCGCGCTCCGGGGGGGGCCTGGGAAACACCATATATTTT.

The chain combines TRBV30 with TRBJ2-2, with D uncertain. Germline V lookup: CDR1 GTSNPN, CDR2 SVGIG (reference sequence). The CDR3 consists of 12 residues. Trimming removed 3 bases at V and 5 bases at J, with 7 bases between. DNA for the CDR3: TGTGCCTGGAGCGGCCCAACCGGGGAGCTGTTTTTT. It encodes CAWSGPTGELFF.

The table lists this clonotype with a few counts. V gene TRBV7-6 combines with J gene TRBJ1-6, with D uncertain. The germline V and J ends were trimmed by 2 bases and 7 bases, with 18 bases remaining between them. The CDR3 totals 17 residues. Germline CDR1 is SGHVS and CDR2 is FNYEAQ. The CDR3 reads CASSLQTLQSGNSPLHF. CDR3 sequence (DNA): TGTGCCAGCAGCTTACAGACGTTACAATCGGGGAATTCACCCCTCCACTTT.

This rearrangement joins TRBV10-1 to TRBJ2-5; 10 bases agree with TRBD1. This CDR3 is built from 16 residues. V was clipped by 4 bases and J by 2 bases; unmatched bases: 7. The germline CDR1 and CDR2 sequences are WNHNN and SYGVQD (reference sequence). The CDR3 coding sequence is TGCGCCAGCAGTGTATTCCAGGGACAGGGGCAAGAGACCCAGTACTTC. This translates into CASSVFQGQGQETQYF.

The CDR3 DNA reads TGTGCCAGCAGCTTCGGGGTTGGTGAGCAGTTCTTC. Its protein is CASSFGVGEQFF. V is TRBV7-2 and J is TRBJ2-1; tentative D call: TRBD2 (5 bases). CDR3 length: 12 amino acids. Germline assignment: CDR1 SGHTA and CDR2 FQGNSA. V lost 3 bases and J 9 bases, leaving 9 bases between the germline ends.

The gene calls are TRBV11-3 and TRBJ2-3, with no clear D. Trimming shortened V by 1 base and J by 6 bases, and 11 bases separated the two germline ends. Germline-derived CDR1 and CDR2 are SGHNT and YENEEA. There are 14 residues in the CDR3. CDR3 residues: CASSLAPTRDTQYF. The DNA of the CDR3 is TGTGCCAGCAGCTTAGCTCCCACCCGTGATACGCAGTATTTT.

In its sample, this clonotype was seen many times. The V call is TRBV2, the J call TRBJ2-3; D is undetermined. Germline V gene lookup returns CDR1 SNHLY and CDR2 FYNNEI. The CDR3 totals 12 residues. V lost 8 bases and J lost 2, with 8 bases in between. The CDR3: CASAGDTDTQYF. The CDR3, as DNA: TGTGCCAGCGCCGGCGACACAGATACGCAGTATTTT.